This TCR beta chain emerged from a study of cytomegalovirus exposure and HLA in healthy donors. This clone occurred once. Its antigen is not identified. Trimming took 4 bases from V and 0 from J, leaving 6 bases between them. Germline loops: CDR1 SNHLY, CDR2 FYNNEI. The CDR3 spans 13 residues. General study results and limits: Per a later analysis, fewer than 20,000 TCR beta sequences showed association with HLA alleles at 0.05 false discovery rate. Reports indicate that TCR beta sequences accurately predicted the HLA-A and HLA-B alleles of most subjects.

PCR used 60 Vbeta primers and 13 Jbeta primers. TCRdb's table, derived via immunoSEQ multiplex PCR, lists solely in-frame clones and lacks some. In the table there are approximately 170,000 clones, about three quarters of which are singletons. J is TRBJ2-5 and V is TRBV2; D uncertain. This clonotype originated in a man younger than 30 in good health and CMV-seropositive. Input material: PBMCs. CDR3 amino acids: CASSVSNQETQYF. The DNA for the CDR3 is TGTGCCAGCAGTGTTAGTAACCAAGAGACCCAGTACTTC.